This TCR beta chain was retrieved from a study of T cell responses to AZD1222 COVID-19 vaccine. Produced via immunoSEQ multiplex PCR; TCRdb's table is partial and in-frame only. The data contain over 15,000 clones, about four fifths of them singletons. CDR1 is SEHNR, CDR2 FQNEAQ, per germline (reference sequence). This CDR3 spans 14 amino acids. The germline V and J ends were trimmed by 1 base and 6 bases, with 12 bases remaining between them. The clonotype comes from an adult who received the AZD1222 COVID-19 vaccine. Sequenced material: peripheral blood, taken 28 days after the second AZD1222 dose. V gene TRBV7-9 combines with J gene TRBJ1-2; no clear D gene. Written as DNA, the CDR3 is TGTGCCAGCAGCTTAGTAATCGTTATACATGGCTACACCTTC. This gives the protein CASSLVIVIHGYTF.